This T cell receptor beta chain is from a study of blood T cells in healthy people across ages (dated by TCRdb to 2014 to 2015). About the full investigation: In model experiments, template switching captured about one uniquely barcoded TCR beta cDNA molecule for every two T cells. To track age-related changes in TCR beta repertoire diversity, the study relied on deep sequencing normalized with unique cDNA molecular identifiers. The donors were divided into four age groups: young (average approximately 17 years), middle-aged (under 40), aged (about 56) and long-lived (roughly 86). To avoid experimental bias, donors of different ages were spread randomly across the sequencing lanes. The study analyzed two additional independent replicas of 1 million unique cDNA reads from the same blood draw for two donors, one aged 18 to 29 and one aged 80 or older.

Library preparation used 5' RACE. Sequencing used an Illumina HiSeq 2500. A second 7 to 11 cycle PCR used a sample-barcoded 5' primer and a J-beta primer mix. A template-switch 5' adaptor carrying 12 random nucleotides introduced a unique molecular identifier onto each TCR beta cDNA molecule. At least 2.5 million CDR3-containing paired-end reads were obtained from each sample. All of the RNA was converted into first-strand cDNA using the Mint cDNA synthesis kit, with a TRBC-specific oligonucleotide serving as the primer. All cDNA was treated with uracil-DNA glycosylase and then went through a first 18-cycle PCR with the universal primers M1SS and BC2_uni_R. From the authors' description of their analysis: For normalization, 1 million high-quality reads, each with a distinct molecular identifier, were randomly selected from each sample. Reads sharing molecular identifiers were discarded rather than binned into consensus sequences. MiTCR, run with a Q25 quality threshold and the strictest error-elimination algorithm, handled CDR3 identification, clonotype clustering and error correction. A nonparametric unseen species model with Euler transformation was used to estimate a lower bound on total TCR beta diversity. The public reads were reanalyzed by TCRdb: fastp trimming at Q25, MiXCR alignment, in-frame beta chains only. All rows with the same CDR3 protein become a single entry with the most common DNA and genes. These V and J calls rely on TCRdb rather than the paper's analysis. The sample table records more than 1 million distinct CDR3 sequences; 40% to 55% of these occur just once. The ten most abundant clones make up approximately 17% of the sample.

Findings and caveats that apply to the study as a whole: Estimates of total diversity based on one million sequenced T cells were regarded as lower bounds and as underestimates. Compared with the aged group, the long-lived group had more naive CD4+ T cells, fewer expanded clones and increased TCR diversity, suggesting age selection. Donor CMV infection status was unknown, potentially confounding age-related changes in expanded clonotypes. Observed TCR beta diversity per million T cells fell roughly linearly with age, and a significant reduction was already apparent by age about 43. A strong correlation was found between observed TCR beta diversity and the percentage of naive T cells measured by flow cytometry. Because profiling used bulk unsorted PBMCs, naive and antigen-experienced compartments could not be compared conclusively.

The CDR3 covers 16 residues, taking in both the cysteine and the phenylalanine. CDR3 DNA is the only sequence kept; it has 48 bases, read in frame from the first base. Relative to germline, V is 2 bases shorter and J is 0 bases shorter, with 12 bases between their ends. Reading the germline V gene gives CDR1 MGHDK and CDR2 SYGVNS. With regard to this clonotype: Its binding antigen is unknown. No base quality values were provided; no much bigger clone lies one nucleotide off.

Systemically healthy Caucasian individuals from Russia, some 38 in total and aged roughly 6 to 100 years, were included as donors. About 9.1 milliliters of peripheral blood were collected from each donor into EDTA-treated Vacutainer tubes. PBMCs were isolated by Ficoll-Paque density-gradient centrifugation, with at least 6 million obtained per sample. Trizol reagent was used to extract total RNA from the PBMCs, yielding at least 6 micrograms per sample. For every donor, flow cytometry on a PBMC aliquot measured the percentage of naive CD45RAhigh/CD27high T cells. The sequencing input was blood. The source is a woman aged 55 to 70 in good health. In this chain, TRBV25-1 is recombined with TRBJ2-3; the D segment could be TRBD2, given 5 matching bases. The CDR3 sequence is CASSERRTGSTDTQYF. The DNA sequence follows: TGTGCCAGCAGTGAAAGAAGGACGGGAAGCACAGATACGCAGTATTTT.